This T cell receptor (beta chain) derives from a study of blood T cell repertoires in COVID-19. On the study more broadly: Nucleic acid was either cDNA or gDNA, and it came from T cells, B-cell-depleted T cells, or PBMCs.

Participants, about 18 to 100 years old, spanned under 25 US areas. With 0 bases clipped from V and 0 bases from J, the junction kept 8 bases outside the gene matches. The CDR3 is 18 amino acids. Per germline, CDR1 MNHGY and CDR2 SAAAGT. Clones were sequenced by immunoSEQ multiplex PCR, and TCRdb holds only the in-frame ones, with some missing. The data contain a few hundred thousand clones, roughly 90% of them singletons. V is TRBV6-8 and J is TRBJ1-5; 7 bases line up with TRBD1. The source of this sequence is a man in his forties or fifties who had recovered from COVID-19. Specimen: PBMCs or T cells enriched from blood (not recorded which). The CDR3 sequence is CASSYSSRGDLSNQPQHF. CDR3 sequence (DNA): TGTGCCAGCAGTTACTCATCCAGGGGGGACCTTAGCAATCAGCCCCAGCATTTT.